Listed below are T cell receptor beta chains from one sample, sequenced in a study of T cell changes during pregnancy in multiple sclerosis. Assay: immunoSEQ multiplex PCR; the TCRdb copy retains only in-frame clones and omits some. The table lists tens of thousands of clones, about nine tenths of them singletons. Sequenced material: peripheral blood, taken after pregnancy. These receptors all stem from a female donor in good health, enrolled as a control in a pregnancy study. Each CDR3 is given with its conserved first and last residue. D genes are given only for firm matches. Rows give clone size only sometimes, using once, few, many, or a class for an expanded clone.

DNA: TGTGCCAGCAGTGTTGACCGACTAGAGTACTTC
CDR3: CASSVDRLEYF
D: .
size: .
J: TRBJ2-7
V: TRBV2

DNA: TGTGCCAGCAGCTTCGGGCGGACTAGCCCGGGCGAGCAGTACTTC
CDR3: CASSFGRTSPGEQYF
D: TRBD2
size: .
J: TRBJ2-7
V: TRBV5-5

DNA: TGTGCCAGCAGCCCCCGGGCGGGACTTAACACTGAAGCTTTCTTT
CDR3: CASSPRAGLNTEAFF
D: .
size: .
J: TRBJ1-1
V: TRBV7-8

DNA: TGCGCCAGCAGCCAATGGACAGGGGGCGTCTATGGCTACACCTTC
CDR3: CASSQWTGGVYGYTF
D: TRBD1
size: .
J: TRBJ1-2
V: TRBV4-3

DNA: TGTGCCACCTTGGCAGGTGGCGAAGCTTTCTTT
CDR3: CATLAGGEAFF
D: .
size: few
J: TRBJ1-1
V: TRBV6-4

DNA: TGTGCCAGCAGCTTAAAAGCGGGGGGGTCAGATACGCAGTATTTT
CDR3: CASSLKAGGSDTQYF
D: TRBD2
size: .
J: TRBJ2-3
V: TRBV7-3

DNA: TGTGCCAGCAGTCCCTGGGCCAGCCATTCACCCCTCCACTTT
CDR3: CASSPWASHSPLHF
D: .
size: .
J: TRBJ1-6
V: TRBV28

DNA: TGTGCCAGCAGTGAATATGTCAGTCCAGAGACCCAGTACTTC
CDR3: CASSEYVSPETQYF
D: .
size: .
J: TRBJ2-5
V: TRBV6-1

DNA: TGTGCCAGCAGCCCCGGCGCGGGTGCAGCTTTCTTT
CDR3: CASSPGAGAAFF
D: .
size: .
J: TRBJ1-1
V: TRBV7-9

DNA: TGTGCCAGTAGTAGGCGATCACAGGGGTCCTATGGCTACACCTTC
CDR3: CASSRRSQGSYGYTF
D: TRBD1
size: .
J: TRBJ1-2
V: TRBV19

DNA: TGTGCCAGCAGCCAATCGATGGCTAGCGGGGATAACAATGAGCAGTTCTTC
CDR3: CASSQSMASGDNNEQFF
D: TRBD2
size: once
J: TRBJ2-1
V: TRBV16

DNA: TGTGCCAGCAGAAGGGACAGTGGGTCAAGCTACACCTTC
CDR3: CASRRDSGSSYTF
D: TRBD1
size: once
J: TRBJ1-2
V: TRBV7-9

DNA: TGCGCCAGCGAGGGTTTGAACACTGAAGCTTTCTTT
CDR3: CASEGLNTEAFF
D: .
size: .
J: TRBJ1-1
V: TRBV23-1

DNA: TGTGCCAGCAGCTTGGAGCCCCGGAGCGGGGCTGAAAAACTGTTTTTT
CDR3: CASSLEPRSGAEKLFF
D: .
size: medium-sized
J: TRBJ1-4
V: TRBV5-5

DNA: TGTGCCAGCAGTTCAGGGGGCAACGACTATGGCTACACCTTC
CDR3: CASSSGGNDYGYTF
D: TRBD1
size: .
J: TRBJ1-2
V: TRBV28

DNA: TGTGCCAGCTACCGGGGTCAACAAGAGACCCAGTACTTC
CDR3: CASYRGQQETQYF
D: .
size: .
J: TRBJ2-5
V: TRBV18

DNA: TGTGCCAGCAGTTTGGGGGCCGGGACAGTGGGAGGCTACACCTTC
CDR3: CASSLGAGTVGGYTF
D: TRBD1
size: .
J: TRBJ1-2
V: TRBV27

DNA: TGCGCCAGCAGCTCCAACAGCGGGGGGCCGGAGACCCAGTACTTC
CDR3: CASSSNSGGPETQYF
D: TRBD2
size: once
J: TRBJ2-5
V: TRBV4-3